This T cell receptor beta chain was captured in a study of T cell changes during pregnancy in multiple sclerosis. Method: immunoSEQ multiplex PCR; TCRdb's copy keeps in-frame clones and lacks some. The sample includes approximately 85,000 clones, approximately 94% of them seen just once. The CDR3 consists of 16 residues. Germline V lookup: CDR1 LNHDA, CDR2 SQIVND (reference sequence). With 0 bases removed from V and 4 bases from J, the gap between germline ends came to 15 bases. The rearrangement joins TRBV19 to TRBJ1-1; a weak D match, TRBD1 (6 bases). The sequence was collected from a female donor with multiple sclerosis, enrolled in a pregnancy study. The starting material was peripheral blood, obtained in the third trimester of pregnancy. As DNA, the CDR3 is TGTGCCAGTAGTATAGATCAACAGGGATCTAGCACTGAAGCTTTCTTT. Amino acid sequence: CASSIDQQGSSTEAFF.